The clone carrying this T cell receptor (beta chain) came up a few times. Between the trimmed V and J ends, which lost 3 bases and 5 bases, there was a span of 8 bases. There are 13 residues in the CDR3. The data belong to a study of patients and donors after allogeneic stem cell transplantation. Via MiXCR, TCRdb re-called the RT-PCR reads, giving one row per CDR3 protein. The sample has approximately 200,000 distinct CDR3 sequences; more than 35% are singletons. The material sequenced was blood, either unsorted or a sorted T cell fraction (not recorded which). The origin of this receptor is a human donor who was either an allogeneic HSCT recipient or a stem cell or donor lymphocyte infusion donor (not recorded which). It is not recorded whose cells these are; they may come from a transplant donor. The chain carries TRBV12-3 or TRBV12-4 and TRBJ1-5, with D perhaps matching TRBD1 (5 bases). The CDR3 sequence: CASSFVRDQPQHF. For the CDR3, the DNA is TGTGCCAGCAGTTTTGTCAGGGATCAGCCCCAGCATTTT.